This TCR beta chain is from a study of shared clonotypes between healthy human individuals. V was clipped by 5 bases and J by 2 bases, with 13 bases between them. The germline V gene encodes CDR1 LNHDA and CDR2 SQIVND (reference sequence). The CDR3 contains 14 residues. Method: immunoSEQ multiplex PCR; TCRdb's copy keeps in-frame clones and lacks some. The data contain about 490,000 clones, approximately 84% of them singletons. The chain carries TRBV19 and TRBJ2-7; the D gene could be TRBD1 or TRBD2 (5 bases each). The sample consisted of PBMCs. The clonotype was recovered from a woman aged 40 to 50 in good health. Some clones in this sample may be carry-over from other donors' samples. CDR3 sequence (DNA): TGTGCCAGTAGTGGGAGTTGGGGCGCCTACGAGCAGTACTTC. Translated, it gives CASSGSWGAYEQYF.